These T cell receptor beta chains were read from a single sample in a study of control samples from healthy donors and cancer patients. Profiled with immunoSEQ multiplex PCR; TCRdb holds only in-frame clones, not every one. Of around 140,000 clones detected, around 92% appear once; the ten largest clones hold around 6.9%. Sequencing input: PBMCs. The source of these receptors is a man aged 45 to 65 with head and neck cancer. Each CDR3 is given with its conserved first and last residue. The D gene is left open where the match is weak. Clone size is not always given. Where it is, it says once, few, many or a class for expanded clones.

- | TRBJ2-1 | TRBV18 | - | CASSRSTVSYNEQFF | TGTGCCAGCTCACGGTCGACAGTCTCCTACAATGAGCAGTTCTTC
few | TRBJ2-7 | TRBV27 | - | CASSLTGTGSYEQYF | TGTGCCAGCAGTTTGACTGGAACAGGCTCCTACGAGCAGTACTTC
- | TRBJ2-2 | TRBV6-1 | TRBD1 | CASSDLGTGPGELFF | TGTGCCAGCAGTGACCTGGGGACAGGTCCCGGGGAGCTGTTTTTT
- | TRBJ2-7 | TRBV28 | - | CASGTVYEQYF | TGTGCCAGCGGGACGGTCTACGAGCAGTACTTC
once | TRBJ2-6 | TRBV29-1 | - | CSVVPGSGANVLTF | TGCAGCGTTGTACCAGGGTCTGGGGCCAACGTCCTGACTTTC
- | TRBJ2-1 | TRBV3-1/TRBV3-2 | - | CASSQDLSAGQKQFF | TGTGCCAGCAGCCAAGATCTTAGTGCGGGACAAAAGCAGTTCTTC
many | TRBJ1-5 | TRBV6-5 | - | CASSRGGMGQPQHF | TGTGCCAGCTCGAGGGGGGGGATGGGTCAGCCCCAGCATTTT
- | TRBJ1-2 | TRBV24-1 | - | CATSDFNRQDGYTF | TGTGCCACCAGTGATTTTAACAGACAAGATGGCTACACCTTC
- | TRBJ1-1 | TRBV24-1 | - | CATSDGRSRGLTFF | TGTGCCACCAGTGACGGCCGATCTCGGGGGCTCACTTTCTTT
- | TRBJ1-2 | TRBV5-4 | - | CASSLSPHSGYTF | TGTGCCAGCAGCTTGTCCCCCCACAGCGGCTACACCTTC
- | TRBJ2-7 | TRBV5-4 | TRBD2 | CASSQGLNYEQYF | TGTGCCAGCAGCCAGGGACTAAACTACGAGCAGTACTTC
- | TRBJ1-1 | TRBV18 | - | CASSNRDLSTEAFF | TGTGCCAGCTCAAACCGGGACCTCAGCACTGAAGCTTTCTTT
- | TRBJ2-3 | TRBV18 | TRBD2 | CASSPLNIAGGSTDTQYF | TGTGCCAGCTCACCACTGAATATAGCGGGAGGGAGCACAGATACGCAGTATTTT
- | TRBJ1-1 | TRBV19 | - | CASSIDRWNTEAFF | TGTGCCAGTAGTATAGATCGCTGGAACACTGAAGCTTTCTTT
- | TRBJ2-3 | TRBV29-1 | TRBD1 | CSVSKGAPSTDTQYF | TGCAGCGTTTCTAAGGGGGCCCCTAGCACAGATACGCAGTATTTT
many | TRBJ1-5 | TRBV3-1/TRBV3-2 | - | CASSPNLNQPQHF | TGTGCCAGCAGCCCGAACCTTAATCAGCCCCAGCATTTT
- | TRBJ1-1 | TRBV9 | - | CASSVVGGNTEAFF | TGTGCCAGCAGCGTAGTTGGGGGAAACACTGAAGCTTTCTTT
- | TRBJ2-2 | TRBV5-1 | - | CASKNLTGAGELFF | TGCGCCAGCAAAAATCTAACGGGAGCCGGGGAGCTGTTTTTT
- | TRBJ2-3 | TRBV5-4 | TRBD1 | CASSWGQGIDTQYF | TGTGCCAGCAGCTGGGGACAGGGGATAGATACGCAGTATTTT
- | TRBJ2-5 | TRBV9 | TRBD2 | CASSGLAVGGETQYF | TGTGCCAGCAGTGGACTAGCGGTGGGGGGAGAGACCCAGTACTTC
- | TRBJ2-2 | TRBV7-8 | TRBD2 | CASSPTGLAGGNTGELFF | TGTGCCAGCAGCCCGACAGGACTAGCGGGGGGGAACACCGGGGAGCTGTTTTTT
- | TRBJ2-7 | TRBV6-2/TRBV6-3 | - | CASSYPGIQYF | TGTGCCAGCAGTTATCCGGGCATACAGTACTTC
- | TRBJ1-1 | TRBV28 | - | CASSLSGRDTEAFF | TGTGCCAGCAGTTTATCGGGGCGCGACACTGAAGCTTTCTTT
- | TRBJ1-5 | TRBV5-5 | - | CASSLSPYSNQPQHF | TGTGCCAGCAGCTTGTCACCGTATAGCAATCAGCCCCAGCATTTT
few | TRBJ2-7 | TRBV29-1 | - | CSVLDISISYEQYF | TGCAGCGTGCTGGACATCTCAATCTCCTACGAGCAGTACTTC
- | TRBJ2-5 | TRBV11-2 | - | CASSFFTDRWETQYF | TGTGCCAGCAGCTTCTTCACAGACCGATGGGAGACCCAGTACTTC
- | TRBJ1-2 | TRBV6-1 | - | CASSDSLGARYGYTF | TGTGCCAGCAGTGATTCACTGGGGGCGAGATATGGCTACACCTTC
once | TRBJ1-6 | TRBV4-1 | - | CASSQEQKGVYNSPLHF | TGCGCCAGCAGCCAAGAACAAAAAGGGGTCTATAATTCACCCCTCCACTTT
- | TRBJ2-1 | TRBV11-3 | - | CASSLGSRVTYNEQFF | TGTGCCAGCAGCTTAGGTAGCAGGGTCACCTACAATGAGCAGTTCTTC
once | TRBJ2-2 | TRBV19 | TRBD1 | CASSPWTGSNTGELFF | TGTGCCAGTAGTCCGTGGACAGGTTCGAACACCGGGGAGCTGTTTTTT
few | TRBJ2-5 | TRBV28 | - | CASKDKDVLETQYF | TGTGCCAGCAAGGACAAAGATGTTCTCGAGACCCAGTACTTC
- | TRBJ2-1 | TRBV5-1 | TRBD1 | CASTLGDREFNEQFF | TGCGCCAGCACTCTAGGGGACAGGGAGTTCAATGAGCAGTTCTTC
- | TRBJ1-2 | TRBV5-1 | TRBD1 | CASSSTGELYGYTF | TGCGCCAGCAGCAGCACAGGGGAACTCTATGGCTACACCTTC
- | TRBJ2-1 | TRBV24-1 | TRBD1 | CATSEPSDRGGPYNEQFF | TGTGCCACCAGTGAACCCTCGGACAGGGGGGGACCCTACAATGAGCAGTTCTTC